This T cell receptor (beta chain) was identified in a study of tumor and adjacent non-tumor tissue in lung cancer. RNA was extracted from bulk tissue without any cell sorting. This non-tumor lung sample came from over 3 cm beyond the tumor edge. Trimming removed 1 base at V and 9 bases at J, with 10 bases between. Per germline, CDR1 SGHAT and CDR2 FQNNGV. This CDR3 is 12 amino acids long. Concerning this clonotype itself: The CDR3 does not close with the conserved phenylalanine or tryptophan, likely indicating a read error.

The library came from three nested PCR rounds adapted from ARM-PCR protocols. One entry per CDR3 protein, called by TCRdb with MiXCR from the multiplex PCR reads. The table lists under 45,000 distinct CDR3 sequences, more than 50% of them singletons, with 45% to 50% in the top ten. V is TRBV11-2 and J is TRBJ2-7; D remains unclear. Specimen: distant non-tumor lung tissue. The receptor was isolated from a man in his forties or fifties with non-small cell lung cancer. The CDR3 DNA is TGTGCCAGCAGCTTAGTGGGCCTGGGGCAGTACTCC. The encoded protein is CASSLVGLGQYS.